Listed below are T cell receptor beta chains from one sample, sequenced in a study of identical twins. One entry per CDR3 protein results from TCRdb running MiXCR on the 5' RACE reads. The sample consists of about 1.7 million distinct CDR3 sequences, around 29% of them appearing once. Input material: cord blood. The receptors were sampled from a newborn girl in good health. The CDR3 runs from the conserved cysteine through the conserved F or W. A D gene is named only where the DNA matches it firmly. A clone size is listed for some rows: how often the clone was seen (once, few, many), or a class if it is expanded.

V gene: TRBV28; D gene: TRBD1; CDR3 length: 18; clone size: NA; J gene: TRBJ1-2; CDR3 protein: CASSLLWGQGKANYGYTF; CDR3 DNA: TGTGCCAGCAGTTTACTTTGGGGACAGGGGAAAGCTAACTATGGCTACACCTTC
V gene: TRBV20-1; D gene: TRBD2; CDR3 length: 12; clone size: NA; J gene: TRBJ2-7; CDR3 protein: CGGASGGIEQYF; CDR3 DNA: TGCGGGGGAGCTAGCGGGGGGATTGAGCAGTACTTC
V gene: TRBV7-2; D gene: NA; CDR3 length: 16; clone size: few; J gene: TRBJ2-3; CDR3 protein: CASSFFSGLLTDTQYF; CDR3 DNA: TGTGCCAGCAGCTTCTTCTCCGGACTCCTCACAGATACGCAGTATTTT
V gene: TRBV4-1; D gene: TRBD1; CDR3 length: 18; clone size: NA; J gene: TRBJ1-2; CDR3 protein: CASSHPKGTGPSNYGYTF; CDR3 DNA: TGCGCCAGCAGCCATCCGAAGGGGACAGGGCCCTCTAACTATGGCTACACCTTC
V gene: TRBV2; D gene: TRBD2; CDR3 length: 16; clone size: NA; J gene: TRBJ2-3; CDR3 protein: CASIPELAGGTDAQYF; CDR3 DNA: TGTGCCAGCATCCCAGAGCTAGCGGGGGGCACAGATGCGCAGTATTTT
V gene: TRBV9; D gene: NA; CDR3 length: 13; clone size: few; J gene: TRBJ2-7; CDR3 protein: CASSPGRESEQYF; CDR3 DNA: TGTGCCAGCAGCCCCGGAAGGGAGTCGGAGCAGTACTTC
V gene: TRBV12-3/TRBV12-4; D gene: NA; CDR3 length: 12; clone size: few; J gene: TRBJ2-7; CDR3 protein: CASSLGGLGQYF; CDR3 DNA: TGTGCCAGCAGTTTAGGCGGGCTCGGGCAGTACTTC
V gene: TRBV29-1; D gene: TRBD1; CDR3 length: 15; clone size: NA; J gene: TRBJ2-7; CDR3 protein: CSVPNTDRALYEQYF; CDR3 DNA: TGCAGCGTGCCCAACACCGACAGGGCCCTCTACGAGCAGTACTTC
V gene: TRBV20-1; D gene: NA; CDR3 length: 15; clone size: NA; J gene: TRBJ2-3; CDR3 protein: CSARDRNGRTDTQYF; CDR3 DNA: TGCAGTGCTAGAGATCGGAACGGGAGAACAGATACGCAGTATTTT
V gene: TRBV6-1; D gene: TRBD1; CDR3 length: 15; clone size: few; J gene: TRBJ1-6; CDR3 protein: CASSELGTGNSPLHF; CDR3 DNA: TGTGCCAGCAGTGAATTAGGGACAGGGAATTCACCCCTCCACTTT
V gene: TRBV6-5; D gene: NA; CDR3 length: 13; clone size: many; J gene: TRBJ1-1; CDR3 protein: CASSYGQNTEAFF; CDR3 DNA: TGTGCCAGCAGTTACGGACAGAACACTGAAGCTTTCTTT
V gene: TRBV6-5; D gene: NA; CDR3 length: 16; clone size: NA; J gene: TRBJ2-3; CDR3 protein: CASSYGGALSTGTQYF; CDR3 DNA: TGTGCCAGCAGTTATGGAGGGGCCCTTAGCACAGGTACGCAGTATTTT
V gene: TRBV6-2/TRBV6-3; D gene: NA; CDR3 length: 14; clone size: few; J gene: TRBJ1-1; CDR3 protein: CASRAIWAPTEAFF; CDR3 DNA: TGTGCCAGCAGGGCGATTTGGGCCCCAACTGAAGCTTTCTTT
V gene: TRBV20-1; D gene: NA; CDR3 length: 16; clone size: NA; J gene: TRBJ1-1; CDR3 protein: CSARDPKYWGSTEAFF; CDR3 DNA: TGCAGTGCTAGAGATCCTAAATACTGGGGTAGCACTGAAGCTTTCTTT
V gene: TRBV7-2; D gene: NA; CDR3 length: 16; clone size: few; J gene: TRBJ2-6; CDR3 protein: CASSPEGRSGANVLTF; CDR3 DNA: TGTGCCAGCAGCCCCGAGGGACGGTCTGGGGCCAACGTCCTGACTTTC
V gene: TRBV20-1; D gene: TRBD2; CDR3 length: 15; clone size: NA; J gene: TRBJ2-3; CDR3 protein: CSDAKAGGRADTQYF; CDR3 DNA: TGCAGCGACGCCAAAGCGGGAGGGAGGGCAGATACGCAGTATTTT
V gene: TRBV11-2; D gene: TRBD2; CDR3 length: 14; clone size: few; J gene: TRBJ2-1; CDR3 protein: CASSVSGRSNEQFF; CDR3 DNA: TGTGCCAGCAGCGTTAGCGGGAGGTCCAATGAGCAGTTCTTC
V gene: TRBV5-1; D gene: TRBD2; CDR3 length: 15; clone size: NA; J gene: TRBJ2-4; CDR3 protein: CASSLGSGGLDIQYF; CDR3 DNA: TGCGCCAGCAGCTTGGGTAGCGGGGGTTTGGACATTCAGTACTTC
V gene: TRBV19; D gene: TRBD1; CDR3 length: 15; clone size: NA; J gene: TRBJ2-2; CDR3 protein: CASSIARQGAGELFF; CDR3 DNA: TGTGCCAGTAGTATAGCCCGACAGGGGGCCGGGGAGCTGTTTTTT
V gene: TRBV25-1; D gene: TRBD1; CDR3 length: 13; clone size: few; J gene: TRBJ1-2; CDR3 protein: CASSEGDRGGYTF; CDR3 DNA: TGTGCCAGCAGTGAAGGGGACAGGGGCGGCTACACCTTC